A selection of T cell receptor beta chains follows, all from one sample in a study of cytomegalovirus exposure and HLA in healthy donors. This table comes from immunoSEQ multiplex PCR, and its TCRdb copy is limited to in-frame clones, with some not included. Found here are 80,000 or so clones; the top ten clones hold about 1.1%. The sample taken for sequencing was PBMCs. The origin of the receptors is a woman aged 30 to 39 in good health and CMV-seronegative. Each CDR3 is given with its conserved first and last residue. D genes are given only for firm matches.

j_call v_call d_call cdr3_aa cdr3_nt
TRBJ1-3 TRBV4-1 . CASSPTVVSGNTIYF TGCGCCAGCAGCCCAACAGTGGTCTCTGGAAACACCATATATTTT
TRBJ2-1 TRBV4-1 TRBD2 CASSQRTSGSSYNEQFF TGCGCCAGCAGCCAACGCACTAGCGGAAGCTCCTACAATGAGCAGTTCTTC
TRBJ2-2 TRBV5-1 . CASSLAQGPTGELFF TGCGCCAGCAGCCTTGCCCAGGGCCCCACCGGGGAGCTGTTTTTT
TRBJ1-3 TRBV15 . CATSGGGISGNTIYF TGTGCCACCAGCGGCGGGGGGATCTCTGGAAACACCATATATTTT
TRBJ1-6 TRBV30 . CAWSGLGTLHF TGTGCCTGGAGTGGGCTGGGCACCCTACACTTT
TRBJ1-4 TRBV5-1 TRBD1 CASSLEEGGLKLFF TGCGCCAGCAGCTTGGAAGAAGGGGGCTTGAAACTGTTTTTT
TRBJ2-7 TRBV7-9 . CASSLDNEQYF TGTGCCAGCAGCCTAGACAACGAGCAGTACTTC
TRBJ1-1 TRBV7-9 . CASSAGGEAFF TGTGCCAGCAGCGCGGGTGGTGAAGCTTTCTTT
TRBJ2-5 TRBV10-3 . CATRTGRVEETQYF TGTGCCACCCGGACAGGGAGGGTGGAAGAGACCCAGTACTTC
TRBJ1-5 TRBV30 . CAWSGGRSQPQHF TGTGCCTGGAGTGGGGGGAGGTCTCAGCCCCAGCATTTT
TRBJ1-2 TRBV11-2 TRBD1 CASSKGQGEYGYTF TGTGCCAGCAGCAAGGGACAGGGTGAATATGGCTACACCTTC
TRBJ2-3 TRBV7-9 TRBD2 CASSLASGGAIGDTQYF TGTGCCAGCAGCTTAGCCAGCGGGGGGGCCATTGGTGATACGCAGTATTTT
TRBJ2-3 TRBV5-1 TRBD2 CASSFSGGNTDTQYF TGCGCCAGCAGCTTTAGCGGGGGGAACACAGATACGCAGTATTTT